Included here is one T cell receptor beta chain sequence, with context. The antigen is undetermined. TCRdb re-analyzed the 5' RACE reads; it lists each CDR3 protein once, without DNA. The sample spans 150,000 or so distinct CDR3 sequences; the ten largest clones claim around a third. The sample is drawn from a study of T cells expressing NK-cell markers. General study results and limits: NKG2C+ dominant clonotypes from several donors made up roughly 1.0-7.5% of CD8+ T cells.

The CDR3 is 13 residues long. Germline V gene data show CDR1 as MGHRA and CDR2 as YSYEKL. Sequencing was carried out using blood T cells: a sorted CD56 or NKG2C T cell subset, CD4+ or CD8+ T cells, or bulk PBMC T cells (not recorded which). V and J are TRBV4-1 and TRBJ2-3. The clonotype comes from a woman aged 50 to 65 in good health. The CDR3 loop reads CASSQERGDTQYF.